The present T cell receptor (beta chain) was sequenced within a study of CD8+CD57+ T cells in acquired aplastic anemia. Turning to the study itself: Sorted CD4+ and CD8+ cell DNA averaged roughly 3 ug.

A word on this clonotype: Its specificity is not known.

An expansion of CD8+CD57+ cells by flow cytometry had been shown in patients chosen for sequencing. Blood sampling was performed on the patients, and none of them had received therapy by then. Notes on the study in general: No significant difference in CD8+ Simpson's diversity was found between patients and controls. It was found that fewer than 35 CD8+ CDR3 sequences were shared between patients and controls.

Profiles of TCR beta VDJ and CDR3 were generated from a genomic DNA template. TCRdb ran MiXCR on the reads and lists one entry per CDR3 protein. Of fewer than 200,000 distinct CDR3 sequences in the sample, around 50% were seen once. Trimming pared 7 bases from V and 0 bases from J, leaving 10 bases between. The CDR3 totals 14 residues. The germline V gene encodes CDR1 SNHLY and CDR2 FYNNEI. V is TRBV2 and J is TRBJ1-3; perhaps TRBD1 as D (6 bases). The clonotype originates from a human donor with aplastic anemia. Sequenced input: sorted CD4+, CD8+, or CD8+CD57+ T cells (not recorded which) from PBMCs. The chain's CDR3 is CASIGDISGNTIYF. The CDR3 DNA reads TGTGCCAGCATCGGGGACATCTCTGGAAACACCATATATTTT.